Below are 23 T cell receptor beta chains sequenced from a single sample in a study of T-cell reconstitution after alpha-beta-depleted transplantation in children. During its preparation, the TCRbeta library received unique molecular identifiers. In TCRdb, the PCR reads were re-called with MiXCR into one record per CDR3 protein. The sample lists 900,000 or so distinct CDR3 sequences, about 16% seen once, with about 4.6% in the top ten. The sample here was PBMCs, mostly from graft donor cells, taken 360 days after TCRalphabeta/CD19-depleted stem cell transplant. These receptor sequences come from a male patient aged 10-17 years who had a stem cell transplant for acute lymphoblastic leukemia, so the T cells may come from the graft donor.

This clonotype was picked up many times. The chain is built from TRBV9 and TRBJ2-1; 9 bases agree with TRBD2. The CDR3 covers 16 residues. Germline V gives CDR1 SGDLS, CDR2 YYNGEE. V was clipped by 0 bases and J by 6 bases; unmatched bases: 7. CDR3: CASSVATREGINEQFF. The DNA for the CDR3 is TGTGCCAGCAGCGTAGCTACGCGGGAGGGCATCAATGAGCAGTTCTTC.

The chain employs TRBV20-1 and TRBJ2-2; D unresolved. Germline V CDR1 and CDR2: DFQATT, SNEGSKA (reference sequence). The CDR3 sequence is 15 residues long. V lost 0 bases and J lost 6, with 14 bases in between. Here the CDR3 reads CSARDLVVGSGELFF. CDR3 in DNA: TGCAGTGCTAGAGATTTAGTTGTCGGCTCCGGGGAGCTGTTTTTT.

This clonotype was recorded at least ten times. The V call is TRBV29-1, the J call TRBJ2-7; D gene unclear. The CDR3 consists of 13 residues. CDR1 SQVTM and CDR2 ANQGSEA come from the germline V gene. V shed 7 bases and J shed 2 bases, with 15 bases lying between them. The CDR3 DNA is TGCAGCGCCTTGCGGACCCTCCCCTACGAGCAGTACTTC. It encodes CSALRTLPYEQYF.

This CDR3 reads CANREISGNTIYF. Here the CDR3 DNA reads TGTGCCAACAGGGAAATCTCTGGAAACACCATATATTTT. The V gene is TRBV7-9, the J gene TRBJ1-3; tentatively, D is TRBD1 (6 bases). The CDR3 runs 13 residues. Trimming left V 10 bases short and J 0 bases short, with 10 bases between. The germline V gene encodes CDR1 SEHNR and CDR2 FQNEAQ (reference sequence).

The V gene is TRBV11-1, the J gene TRBJ2-2; 7 bases are shared with TRBD2. After removal of 0 bases from V and 0 bases from J, the junction contained 4 bases not matched to a gene. CDR1 SGHAT and CDR2 FQDESV come from the germline V gene (reference sequence). This CDR3 spans 17 amino acids. The DNA of the CDR3 is TGTGCCAGCAGCTTAGCCCCCGGGACTACGAACACCGGGGAGCTGTTTTTT. It codes for CASSLAPGTTNTGELFF.

The rearrangement links TRBV12-3 or TRBV12-4 to TRBJ1-2, with TRBD1 identical over 7 bases. This CDR3 has 14 residues. V lost 2 bases to trimming and J lost 10 bases; unmatched junction nucleotides: 10. CDR3 in DNA: TGTGCCAGCAGTTTAAGGGGACAGTTAAGGTACTACACCTTC. Its protein is CASSLRGQLRYYTF.

This sequence joins TRBV7-3 and TRBJ2-5; 12 bases are a match to TRBD2. Germline V CDR1 and CDR2: SGHTA, FQGTGA. The CDR3 spans 15 residues. The V gene end was trimmed by 4 bases and the J gene end by 7 bases; junction bases not matched to a gene: 7. The CDR3 reads CASSSSSGRAGTQYF. For the CDR3, the DNA is TGTGCCAGCAGCTCCTCTAGCGGGAGGGCCGGGACCCAGTACTTC. The full variable domain, in which reference TRBV7-3 and TRBJ2-5 provide the parts outside the CDR3, is GAGVSQTPSNKVTEKGKYVELRCDPISGHTALYWYRQSLGQGPEFLIYFQGTGAADDSGLPNDRFFAVRPEGSVSTLKIQRTERGDSAVYLCASSSSSGRAGTQYFGPGTRLLVL.

This clonotype was seen a few times. The J gene is TRBJ2-1, the V gene TRBV13, with D perhaps TRBD2 (6 bases). The V and J ends lost 8 bases and 7 bases respectively, with 21 bases between them. Germline lookup yields CDR1 PRHDT and CDR2 FYEKMQ (reference sequence). The CDR3 extends over 15 amino acids. This CDR3 reads CASVDGRGSENEQFF. The CDR3 DNA reads as TGTGCCAGCGTCGACGGGAGAGGGTCAGAAAATGAGCAGTTCTTC. Using reference TRBV13 and TRBJ2-1 for the parts outside the CDR3, the full variable domain is AAGVIQSPRHLIKEKRETATLKCYPIPRHDTVYWYQQGPGQDPQFLISFYEKMQSDKGSIPDRFSAQQFSDYHSELNMSSLELGDSALYFCASVDGRGSENEQFFGPGTRLTVL.

J is TRBJ2-1 and V is TRBV11-2; possible D gene TRBD1, 5 bases. CDR1 SGHAT and CDR2 FQNNGV come from the germline V gene. Deletions cut 1 base from V and 4 bases from J, with 14 bases between. This CDR3 has 16 residues. CDR3 bases: TGTGCCAGCAGCTTAGTGGGGCGATCCCTTTACAATGAGCAGTTCTTC. Translation: CASSLVGRSLYNEQFF. Full variable domain (outside the CDR3, taken from reference TRBV11-2 and TRBJ2-1): EAGVAQSPRYKIIEKRQSVAFWCNPISGHATLYWYQQILGQGPKLLIQFQNNGVVDDSQLPKDRFSAERLKGVDSTLKIQPAKLEDSAVYLCASSLVGRSLYNEQFFGPGTRLTVL.

V gene TRBV4-1 combines with J gene TRBJ2-1; 7 bases are a match to TRBD2. With V trimmed by 0 bases and J by 9 bases, 11 bases remained unmatched. The CDR3 runs to 16 residues. Germline V gene data show CDR1 as MGHRA and CDR2 as YSYEKL. CDR3 in amino acids: CASSQELDSWGGEQFF. The CDR3 DNA sequence: TGCGCCAGCAGCCAAGAATTGGATTCCTGGGGGGGTGAGCAGTTCTTC.

The sample holds a few counts of this clonotype. The gene calls are TRBV27 and TRBJ2-7; TRBD2 agrees at 8 bases. From germline, CDR1 is MNHEY and CDR2 SMNVEV (reference sequence). V lost 8 bases, J lost 3 bases, and 12 bases stayed unmatched. The CDR3 has 15 residues. The CDR3 reads CASRGVSGKGYEQYF. In DNA, the CDR3 is TGTGCCAGCCGAGGGGTTAGCGGGAAGGGCTACGAGCAGTACTTC.

This clonotype was counted ten times or more. This chain's CDR3 is CASSPWTGWGEETQYF. The CDR3, as DNA: TGTGCCAGCAGTCCCTGGACAGGGTGGGGGGAAGAGACCCAGTACTTC. The chain employs TRBV12-3 or TRBV12-4 and TRBJ2-5, with TRBD1 matching 8 bases. J lost 3 bases, V lost 5 bases, and 11 bases had no gene match. The CDR3 has 16 amino acids.

This clonotype was observed a handful of times. The V call is TRBV11-3, the J call TRBJ2-1; D call uncertain. Trimming pared 3 bases from V and 0 bases from J, leaving 9 bases between. Germline assignment: CDR1 SGHNT and CDR2 YENEEA. CDR3 length: 15 residues. The CDR3 reads CASSLRNSSYNEQFF. CDR3 DNA sequence: TGTGCCAGCAGCTTGAGGAATAGCTCCTACAATGAGCAGTTCTTC.

The chain joins TRBV6-1 to TRBJ1-1; D is unresolved. The CDR3 runs 14 residues. The germline gives CDR1 MNHNS, CDR2 SASEGT. V was cut by 1 base and J by 5 bases, with 11 bases left in between. CDR3 protein: CASSEDRVWTEAFF. CDR3 DNA: TGTGCCAGCAGTGAAGATAGGGTTTGGACTGAAGCTTTCTTT.

CDR3 loop: CASTWRSTEAFF. DNA of the CDR3: TGTGCCAGTACCTGGCGGAGCACTGAAGCTTTCTTT. J is TRBJ1-1 and V is TRBV7-2, with D unclear. CDR3 length: 12 amino acids. Germline CDR1 SGHTA, CDR2 FQGNSA. The ends were cut back, 9 bases at V and 4 bases at J, with 12 bases in the middle.

This chain uses TRBV20-1 with TRBJ2-2, with 9 positions matching TRBD2. Germline trimming cut 4 bases from V and 4 bases from J; bases unmatched to any gene: 4. There are 14 residues in the CDR3. Germline CDR1 is DFQATT and CDR2 is SNEGSKA (reference sequence). CDR3 amino acids: CSAKKTSGTGELFF. The CDR3 nucleotides read TGCAGTGCTAAGAAGACTAGCGGCACCGGGGAGCTGTTTTTT.

This rearrangement joins TRBV5-1 to TRBJ1-2, with TRBD1 matching over 8 bases. The CDR3 runs to 14 residues. V lost 0 bases to trimming and J lost 8 bases; unmatched junction nucleotides: 6. Germline V gene sequence: CDR1 SGHRS, CDR2 YFSETQ. This CDR3 reads CASSLADRAQGYTF. In DNA form, the CDR3 reads TGCGCCAGCAGCTTGGCGGACAGGGCTCAGGGCTACACCTTC.

This clonotype showed up many times. This chain uses TRBV20-1 with TRBJ2-5, with 9 bases identical to TRBD1. The germline gives CDR1 DFQATT, CDR2 SNEGSKA (reference sequence). Trimming cost V 7 bases and J 0 bases; bases outside gene matches: 15. The CDR3 has 17 residues. The CDR3 loop is CSVTPAPGQGYQETQYF. The CDR3 DNA sequence: TGCAGTGTCACACCAGCTCCGGGACAGGGTTACCAAGAGACCCAGTACTTC.

This rearrangement joins TRBV7-6 to TRBJ1-1, with 7 nucleotides matching TRBD1. V was pared by 5 bases and J by 1 base, with 4 bases of the junction left unmatched. This CDR3 has 14 amino acids. Germline assignment: CDR1 SGHVS and CDR2 FNYEAQ. The CDR3: CASSHRDRNTEAFF. DNA for the CDR3: TGTGCCAGCAGCCACCGGGACAGGAACACTGAAGCTTTCTTT. The whole variable domain, remainder taken from reference TRBV7-6 and TRBJ1-1, is GAGVSQSPRYKVTKRGQDVALRCDPISGHVSLYWYRQALGQGPEFLTYFNYEAQQDKSGLPNDRFSAERPEGSISTLTIQRTEQRDSAMYRCASSHRDRNTEAFFGQGTRLTVV.

This clonotype was observed many times. This chain joins TRBV12-3 or TRBV12-4 and TRBJ2-5, with 11 bases aligning to TRBD1. The CDR3 contains 14 residues. J was trimmed by 5 bases and V by 6 bases; bases with no gene match: 5. The CDR3 region is CASSPGQGAETQYF. For the CDR3, the DNA is TGTGCCAGCAGCCCCGGACAGGGGGCCGAGACCCAGTACTTC.

This clonotype was recorded at least ten times. The junction and the germline gene differ at one end; a read error may be behind it. This sequence joins TRBV5-1 and TRBJ2-7; 9 bases agree with TRBD1. From germline, CDR1 is SGHRS and CDR2 YFSETQ. CDR3 size: 14 residues. DNA of the CDR3: TGTGCCAGCAGCCTGAGACAGGGGGCCTACGAGCAGTACTTC. Its translation: CASSLRQGAYEQYF.

The CDR3 sequence: CASSPQTGLAGYEQYF. The DNA of the CDR3 is TGCGCCAGCAGCCCCCAGACGGGACTAGCGGGCTACGAGCAGTACTTC. V usage is TRBV4-1 and J usage is TRBJ2-7; the match to TRBD2 covers 12 bases. The CDR3 length is 16 residues. Losses at the gene ends were 4 bases for V and 3 bases for J; bases not matched to a gene: 7. Germline CDR1 and CDR2: MGHRA and YSYEKL.

To note about this clonotype: The conserved final phenylalanine or tryptophan is absent from the CDR3, which likely points to a read error. The chain has TRBV11-2 and TRBJ2-3; D tentatively fits TRBD1 or TRBD2 (5 bases each). CDR1 SGHAT and CDR2 FQNNGV come from the germline V gene. The CDR3 is 15 residues long. Trimming removed 1 base from V and 4 bases from J, with 12 bases in between. CDR3 coding DNA: TGTGCCAGCAGCTTAGTCGGACTGGGGGCAGATACGCAGTATTAT. Its protein product is CASSLVGLGADTQYY.